What follows are 17 T cell receptor beta chains derived from one specimen sequenced in a study of identical twins. TCRdb itself ran the 5' RACE reads through MiXCR, one entry per CDR3 protein. The sample holds some 760,000 distinct CDR3 sequences, 15% to 20% seen once. This sample also belongs to another study, concerning T cells expressing NK-cell markers.

Sequenced material: PBMCs. The receptors were sampled from a woman aged 18-29 years in good health.

V and J are TRBV5-6 and TRBJ2-6, with 9 bases identical to TRBD1. J was trimmed by 3 bases and V by 4 bases; bases with no gene match: 5. The CDR3 contains 16 residues. Germline CDR1 SGHDT, CDR2 YYEEEE. CDR3 sequence: CASSVGTGRGANVLTF. In nucleotides, the CDR3 is TGTGCCAGCAGCGTGGGGACAGGGCGTGGGGCCAACGTCCTGACTTTC.

This clonotype was recorded a few times. V and J are TRBV3-1 and TRBJ1-5; possibly TRBD1 for D (6 bases). The CDR3 has 13 amino acids. V was pared by 5 bases and J by 10 bases, with 15 bases between. Germline V gene data show CDR1 as LGHDT and CDR2 as YNNKEL (reference sequence). CDR3 DNA sequence: TGTGCCAGCAGCAGGGGGTCCTCACGACCCCAGCATTTT. Amino acids: CASSRGSSRPQHF.

Concerning this clonotype itself: The germline gene is not matched at one end of the junction; a read error may be the cause. The chain joins TRBV12-5 to TRBJ2-7; weak D call: TRBD2 (5 bases). Germline assignment: CDR1 LGHNT and CDR2 FRNRAP. The CDR3 is 13 amino acids. The CDR3: CASGLMAGVEQCF. CDR3 bases: TGTGCTAGTGGTTTGATGGCGGGTGTCGAGCAGTGCTTC.

This clonotype came up a few times. The V gene is TRBV5-1, the J gene TRBJ2-1; unclear D gene. Trimming pared 4 bases from V and 0 bases from J, leaving 23 bases between. The CDR3 extends over 19 amino acids. CDR1 is SGHRS, CDR2 YFSETQ, per germline. CDR3: CASSLRGAFRAHSYNEQFF. The CDR3 DNA is TGCGCCAGCAGCCTCCGAGGCGCGTTTCGAGCTCACTCCTACAATGAGCAGTTCTTC. The whole variable domain, filled in from reference TRBV5-1 and TRBJ2-1, reads KAGVTQTPRYLIKTRGQQVTLSCSPISGHRSVSWYQQTPGQGLQFLFEYFSETQRNKGNFPGRFSGRQFSNSRSEMNVSTLELGDSALYLCASSLRGAFRAHSYNEQFFGPGTRLTVL.

The chain combines TRBV14 with TRBJ2-7, with 15 positions matching TRBD2. With V trimmed by 2 bases and J by 2 bases, 4 bases remained unmatched. The CDR3 loop spans 17 amino acids. The germline V gene encodes CDR1 SGHDN and CDR2 FVKESK. DNA of the CDR3: TGTGCCAGCAGCCAAAAAAGGACTAGCGGGAGGGCCTACGAGCAGTACTTC. Translating gives CASSQKRTSGRAYEQYF.

This clonotype was seen a few times. This chain joins TRBV27 and TRBJ2-1; no clear D. The germline gives CDR1 MNHEY, CDR2 SMNVEV (reference sequence). The germline V and J ends were trimmed by 5 bases and 6 bases, with 8 bases remaining between them. The CDR3 sequence is 12 residues long. CDR3: CASSRDVNEQFF. In DNA, the CDR3 is TGTGCCAGCAGTCGCGACGTCAATGAGCAGTTCTTC.

This clonotype was counted at least ten times. This chain joins TRBV7-2 and TRBJ2-7; TRBD2 might be the D (6 bases). Germline CDR1 and CDR2: SGHTA and FQGNSA. The CDR3 spans 15 residues. Trimming removed 1 base at V and 2 bases at J, with 12 bases between. The CDR3 is CASSLVEGRTYEQYF. The CDR3 coding sequence is TGTGCCAGCAGCTTAGTGGAGGGTCGAACCTACGAGCAGTACTTC.

This clonotype showed up many times. The rearrangement joins TRBV20-1 to TRBJ2-3; TRBD1 agrees at 7 bases. The germline gives CDR1 DFQATT, CDR2 SNEGSKA (reference sequence). The CDR3 contains 15 residues. With 6 bases clipped from V and 1 base from J, the junction kept 10 bases outside the gene matches. CDR3 DNA sequence: TGCAGTGCCGATGATGCCGGGACAGGCACAGATACGCAGTATTTT. Translating it yields CSADDAGTGTDTQYF.

V gene TRBV19 combines with J gene TRBJ1-5, with TRBD1 matching over 12 bases. This CDR3 has 15 residues. Germline assignment: CDR1 LNHDA and CDR2 SQIVND (reference sequence). With V trimmed by 3 bases and J by 5 bases, 2 bases remained unmatched. CDR3 sequence reads: CASSIGDRGHQPQHF. Written as DNA, the CDR3 is TGTGCCAGTAGTATCGGGGACAGGGGGCATCAGCCCCAGCATTTT.

The genes are TRBV9 and TRBJ2-1; tentative D call: TRBD2 (5 bases). This CDR3 is 14 amino acids long. The germline gives CDR1 SGDLS, CDR2 YYNGEE. V lost 0 bases, J lost 9 bases, and 13 bases lay in between. The CDR3 sequence: CASSVAGYRSEQFF. The CDR3, as DNA: TGTGCCAGCAGCGTAGCGGGGTACCGGAGTGAGCAGTTCTTC.

This clonotype has a handful of counts. The chain uses TRBV18 and TRBJ2-2; 9 bases match TRBD1. J was trimmed by 6 bases and V by 8 bases; bases with no gene match: 7. CDR3 length: 14 amino acids. Germline V gene data show CDR1 as KGHSH and CDR2 as LQKENI. The DNA for the CDR3 is TGTGCCAGCCTCGGTGGACAGGGGCCCGGGGAGCTGTTTTTT. This codes for CASLGGQGPGELFF.

This clonotype was recorded a few times. V gene TRBV9 combines with J gene TRBJ1-6; the D gene is possibly TRBD1 (5 bases). Trimming took 3 bases from V and 7 from J, leaving 14 bases between them. The CDR3 extends over 15 amino acids. The germline V gene has CDR1 SGDLS and CDR2 YYNGEE. Written as DNA, the CDR3 is TGTGCCAGCAGCGAGAAAGGTCAGGGCAATTCACCCCTCCACTTT. Translating gives CASSEKGQGNSPLHF. The variable domain in full, with the rest retrieved from reference TRBV9 and TRBJ1-6, is DSGVTQTPKHLITATGQRVTLRCSPRSGDLSVYWYQQSLDQGLQFLIQYYNGEERAKGNILERFSAQQFPDLHSELNLSSLELGDSALYFCASSEKGQGNSPLHFGNGTRLTVT.

This clonotype was counted between two and nine times. The chain recombines TRBV7-2 with TRBJ2-5; D possibly corresponds to TRBD2 (5 bases). The ends were cut back, 5 bases at V and 9 bases at J, with 10 bases in the middle. CDR3 length equals 11 residues. Per germline, CDR1 SGHTA and CDR2 FQGNSA. CDR3 DNA: TGTGCCAGCAGCGAAACCGGGGCCCAGTACTTC. Its translation: CASSETGAQYF.

This clonotype has only a few counts. J is TRBJ2-7 and V is TRBV7-2; D is unclear. CDR3 length: 17 amino acids. V gave up 1 base and J gave up 0 bases, with 16 bases separating them. Looked up from germline, CDR1 is SGHTA and CDR2 is FQGNSA. The CDR3 coding sequence is TGTGCCAGCAGCTTAGTTAGCTCGCAGTCGAGCTCCTACGAGCAGTACTTC. This gives the protein CASSLVSSQSSSYEQYF. The variable domain in full, with the rest retrieved from reference TRBV7-2 and TRBJ2-7, is GAGVSQSPSNKVTEKGKDVELRCDPISGHTALYWYRQSLGQGLEFLIYFQGNSAPDKSGLPSDRFSAERTGGSVSTLTIQRTQQEDSAVYLCASSLVSSQSSSYEQYFGPGTRLTVT.

The gene calls are TRBV7-6 and TRBJ2-1; 12 bases line up with TRBD2. The V gene's germline CDR1 is SGHVS and CDR2 FNYEAQ. Trimming took 7 bases from V and 4 from J; bases not matched to a gene: 17. The CDR3 loop spans 19 amino acids. CDR3 loop: CASTLRVASGGDQYNEQFF. In DNA form, the CDR3 reads TGTGCCAGCACCCTAAGGGTGGCTAGCGGGGGGGACCAGTACAATGAGCAGTTCTTC.

This chain joins TRBV10-2 and TRBJ1-2, with D uncertain. V was clipped by 3 bases and J by 1 base, with 15 bases between them. The CDR3 contains 16 residues. Germline V CDR1 and CDR2: WSHSY, SAAADI. CDR3 DNA: TGCGCCAGCAGTGATCGGTACACGGGAAATAACTATGGCTACACCTTC. Amino acid sequence: CASSDRYTGNNYGYTF.

This clonotype was observed a few times. The rearrangement uses TRBV4-2 and TRBJ2-1, with D perhaps matching TRBD2 (5 bases). Per germline, CDR1 LGHNA and CDR2 YNFKEQ. The CDR3 has 14 residues. V lost 1 base to trimming and J lost 11 bases, with 15 bases between them. CDR3 amino acids: CASSQAGLRDQQFF. The CDR3 DNA follows: TGTGCCAGCAGCCAAGCGGGCTTGAGGGATCAGCAGTTCTTC.